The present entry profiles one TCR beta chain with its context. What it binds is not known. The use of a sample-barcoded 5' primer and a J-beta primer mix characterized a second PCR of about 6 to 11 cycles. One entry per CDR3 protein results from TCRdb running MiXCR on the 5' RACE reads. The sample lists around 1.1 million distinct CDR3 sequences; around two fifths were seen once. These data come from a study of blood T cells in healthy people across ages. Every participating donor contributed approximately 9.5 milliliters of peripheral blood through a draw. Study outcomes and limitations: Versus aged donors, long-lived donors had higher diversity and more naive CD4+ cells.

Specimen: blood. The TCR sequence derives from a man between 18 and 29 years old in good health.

The CDR3 coding sequence is TGTGCCAGCAGCGTAGACGGGGGGACAATCAGCTCCTACAATGAGCAGTACTTC. Translating gives CASSVDGGTISSYNEQYF. This chain connects TRBV9 to TRBJ2-1; weak D call: TRBD2 (7 bases). The J call may be wrong; the DNA end is better matched by TRBJ2-7. CDR1 is SGDLS, CDR2 YYNGEE, per germline. This CDR3 comprises 18 residues.